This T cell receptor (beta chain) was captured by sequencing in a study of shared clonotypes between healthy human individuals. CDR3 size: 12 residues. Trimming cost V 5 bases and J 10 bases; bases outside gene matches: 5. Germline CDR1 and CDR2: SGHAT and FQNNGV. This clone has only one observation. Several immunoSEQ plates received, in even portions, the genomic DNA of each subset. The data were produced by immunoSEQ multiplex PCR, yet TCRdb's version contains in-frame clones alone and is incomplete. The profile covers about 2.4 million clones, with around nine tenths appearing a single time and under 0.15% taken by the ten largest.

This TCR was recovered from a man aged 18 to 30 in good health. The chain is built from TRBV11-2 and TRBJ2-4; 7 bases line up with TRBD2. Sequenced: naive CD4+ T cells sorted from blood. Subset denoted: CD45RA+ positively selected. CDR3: CASSPGGRIQYF. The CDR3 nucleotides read TGTGCCAGCAGCCCCGGGGGGAGGATTCAGTACTTC.